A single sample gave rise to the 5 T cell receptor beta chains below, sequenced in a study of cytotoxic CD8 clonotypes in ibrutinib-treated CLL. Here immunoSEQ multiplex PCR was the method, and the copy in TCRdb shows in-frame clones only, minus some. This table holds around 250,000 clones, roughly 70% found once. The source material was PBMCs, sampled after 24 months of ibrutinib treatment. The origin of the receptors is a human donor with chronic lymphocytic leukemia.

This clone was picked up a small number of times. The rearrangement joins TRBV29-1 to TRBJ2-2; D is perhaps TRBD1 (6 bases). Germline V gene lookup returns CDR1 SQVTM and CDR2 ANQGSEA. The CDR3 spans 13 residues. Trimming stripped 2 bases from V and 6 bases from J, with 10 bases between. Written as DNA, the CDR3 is TGCAGCGTTGAACAGGGGATTCCCGGGGAGCTGTTTTTT. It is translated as CSVEQGIPGELFF.

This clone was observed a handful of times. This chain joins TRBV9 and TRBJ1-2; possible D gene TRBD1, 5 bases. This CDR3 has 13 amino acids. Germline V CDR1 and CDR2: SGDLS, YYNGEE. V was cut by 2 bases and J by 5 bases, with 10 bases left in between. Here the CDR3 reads CASSVQGGYGYTF. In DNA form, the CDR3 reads TGTGCCAGCAGCGTCCAGGGCGGGTATGGCTACACCTTC.

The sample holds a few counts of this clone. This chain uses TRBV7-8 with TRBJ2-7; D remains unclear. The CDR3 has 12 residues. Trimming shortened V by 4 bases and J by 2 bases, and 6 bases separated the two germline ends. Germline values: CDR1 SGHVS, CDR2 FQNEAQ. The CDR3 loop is CASSSGPYEQYF. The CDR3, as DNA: TGTGCCAGCAGCTCAGGCCCCTACGAGCAGTACTTC.

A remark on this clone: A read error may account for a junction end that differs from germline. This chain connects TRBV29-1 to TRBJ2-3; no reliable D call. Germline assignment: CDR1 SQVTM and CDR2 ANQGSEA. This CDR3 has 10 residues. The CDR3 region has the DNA TGCAGCGTAGAAGGAGATACGCAGTATTTT. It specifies CSVEGDTQYF.

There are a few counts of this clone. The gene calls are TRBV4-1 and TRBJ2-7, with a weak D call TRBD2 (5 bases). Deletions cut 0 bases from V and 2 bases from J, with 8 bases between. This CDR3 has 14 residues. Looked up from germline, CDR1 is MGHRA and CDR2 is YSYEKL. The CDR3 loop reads CASSQDQEAYEQYF. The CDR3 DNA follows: TGCGCCAGCAGCCAAGATCAGGAGGCCTACGAGCAGTACTTC.